Below, 20 T cell receptor beta chains from the same sample are listed, as sequenced in a study of T-cell reconstitution after alpha-beta-depleted transplantation in children. The TCRbeta library was prepared with unique molecular identifiers. TCRdb reprocessed the PCR reads via MiXCR and lists one record per CDR3 protein. The sample records 350,000 to 450,000 distinct CDR3 sequences, roughly 22% being singletons. The specimen was PBMCs from the stem cell graft donor, collected from the stem cell graft. Source of these receptors: a human donor who donated a stem cell graft to a child with acute myeloid leukemia.

This clonotype was seen more than once but under ten times. The V gene is TRBV20-1, the J gene TRBJ1-1; D uncertain. The CDR3 sequence is 12 residues long. Trimming shortened V by 3 bases and J by 1 base, and 6 bases separated the two germline ends. Germline assignment: CDR1 DFQATT and CDR2 SNEGSKA (reference sequence). In DNA form, the CDR3 reads TGCAGTGCTAGCGCAGGGAACACTGAAGCTTTCTTT. Its protein is CSASAGNTEAFF.

The rearrangement links TRBV7-8 to TRBJ1-3; TRBD1 is a possible D gene (5 bases). The CDR3 is made up of 17 amino acids. The germline CDR1 and CDR2 sequences are SGHVS and FQNEAQ. The V gene lost 5 bases and the J gene lost 0 bases, with 17 bases spanning the gap. The CDR3 loop is CASSPSGGVGSGNTIYF. For the CDR3, the DNA is TGTGCCAGCAGCCCCTCGGGGGGAGTCGGCTCTGGAAACACCATATATTTT.

This clonotype occurred many times. This rearrangement joins TRBV12-3 or TRBV12-4 to TRBJ1-1; D remains ambiguous. Deletions cut 3 bases from V and 2 bases from J, with 10 bases between. The CDR3 spans 14 residues. The DNA of the CDR3 is TGTGCCAGCAGTTTCGGCGAGCTCAACACTGAAGCTTTCTTT. Translation gives CASSFGELNTEAFF.

The chain joins TRBV20-1 to TRBJ1-1; no clear D gene. Trimming stripped 0 bases from V and 7 bases from J, with 9 bases between. The germline V gene encodes CDR1 DFQATT and CDR2 SNEGSKA (reference sequence). This CDR3 is built from 12 residues. The CDR3 DNA sequence: TGCAGTGCTAGAGACCGGTGGGTTGAAGCTTTCTTT. Translating gives CSARDRWVEAFF.

The chain recombines TRBV12-3 or TRBV12-4 with TRBJ1-2, with a weak D call TRBD1 (6 bases). With 6 bases removed from V and 0 bases from J, the gap between germline ends came to 11 bases. The CDR3 has 14 residues. The CDR3 region is CASRKDRSNYGYTF. In DNA form, the CDR3 reads TGTGCCAGCAGAAAGGACAGATCTAACTATGGCTACACCTTC.

This clonotype was recorded a few times. V usage is TRBV4-2 and J usage is TRBJ2-2, with unresolved D. The germline V gene encodes CDR1 LGHNA and CDR2 YNFKEQ. CDR3 length equals 16 residues. The V and J ends lost 0 bases and 1 base respectively, with 9 bases between them. DNA of the CDR3: TGTGCCAGCAGCCAAGATGGAAAGGAGAACACCGGGGAGCTGTTTTTT. This sequence encodes CASSQDGKENTGELFF.

The sample holds a few counts of this clonotype. The chain has TRBV7-2 and TRBJ2-6, with D unclear. This CDR3 is built from 16 residues. Trimming shortened V by 1 base and J by 1 base, and 8 bases separated the two germline ends. From germline, CDR1 is SGHTA and CDR2 FQGNSA. The CDR3 reads CASSLGIGSGANVLTF. The DNA for the CDR3 is TGTGCCAGCAGCTTAGGTATCGGTTCTGGGGCCAACGTCCTGACTTTC.

This clonotype was counted between two and nine times. The chain couples TRBV4-1 to TRBJ2-1; TRBD1 agrees at 8 bases. The CDR3 has 16 amino acids. Trimming cost V 0 bases and J 4 bases; bases outside gene matches: 5. The germline CDR1 and CDR2 sequences are MGHRA and YSYEKL. CDR3 loop: CASSQERDRRYNEQFF. CDR3 DNA: TGCGCCAGCAGCCAAGAGCGGGACAGGCGATACAATGAGCAGTTCTTC.

The sample holds many counts of this clonotype. This chain links TRBV29-1 with TRBJ2-3; D gene uncertain. Per the germline V gene, CDR1 is SQVTM and CDR2 is ANQGSEA. V shed 4 bases and J shed 2 bases, with 13 bases lying between them. The CDR3 runs 14 residues. CDR3 sequence: CSVAAAPLTDTQYF. CDR3 nucleotides: TGCAGCGTTGCAGCCGCTCCGCTCACAGATACGCAGTATTTT.

This clonotype appeared many times. V is TRBV2 and J is TRBJ1-2; 9 nucleotides align to TRBD1. Germline V gives CDR1 SNHLY, CDR2 FYNNEI. The CDR3 has 16 amino acids. The V and J ends lost 5 bases and 1 base, in that order; junction bases with no gene match: 8. The CDR3 DNA sequence: TGTGCCAGCAGTCCTGCCCTGGGACAGGGTAACTATGGCTACACCTTC. Its translation is CASSPALGQGNYGYTF. Full variable domain (rest looked up from reference TRBV2 and TRBJ1-2): EPEVTQTPSHQVTQMGQEVILRCVPISNHLYFYWYRQILGQKVEFLVSFYNNEISEKSEIFDDQFSVERPDGSNFTLKIRSTKLEDSAMYFCASSPALGQGNYGYTFGSGTRLTVV.

V gene TRBV15 combines with J gene TRBJ2-7; D is uncertain. Germline lookup yields CDR1 LNHNV and CDR2 YYDKDF (reference sequence). The CDR3 totals 16 residues. V dropped 0 bases and J dropped 3 bases, with 15 bases sitting between them. CDR3 region: CATSRDRNPVVYEQYF. The CDR3 DNA reads TGTGCCACCAGCAGAGATAGAAACCCAGTAGTCTACGAGCAGTACTTC.

Ten or more counts support this clonotype. V and J are TRBV7-6 and TRBJ2-7; 10 positions match TRBD2. With V trimmed by 1 base and J by 2 bases, 5 bases remained unmatched. The CDR3 totals 16 residues. Germline V gene data show CDR1 as SGHVS and CDR2 as FNYEAQ. In DNA form, the CDR3 reads TGTGCCAGCAGCTTAGGGCTAGCGGGAGAGACCTACGAGCAGTACTTC. Amino acids: CASSLGLAGETYEQYF.

This clonotype was detected only a few times. The CDR3 nucleotides are TGTGCCAGCAGTTTCCCTAGGACTAGCGGGAGGCACTACGAGCAGTACTTC. It translates to CASSFPRTSGRHYEQYF. The rearrangement uses TRBV6-2 or TRBV6-3 and TRBJ2-7; 14 nucleotides line up with TRBD2. This CDR3 region has 17 residues. The J segment lost 3 bases and the V segment lost 4 bases, leaving 8 bases of the junction unmatched. The germline V gene has CDR1 MNHEY and CDR2 SVGEGT.

The rearrangement uses TRBV15 and TRBJ2-2, with D possibly TRBD2 on 5 matching bases. The CDR3 contains 14 residues. V lost 7 bases and J 0 bases, leaving 9 bases between the germline ends. Per the germline V gene, CDR1 is LNHNV and CDR2 is YYDKDF (reference sequence). CDR3 region: CATTGSANTGELFF. The CDR3 region has the DNA TGTGCCACCACGGGGTCAGCGAACACCGGGGAGCTGTTTTTT. Using reference TRBV15 and TRBJ2-2 for the parts outside the CDR3, the full variable domain is DAMVIQNPRYQVTQFGKPVTLSCSQTLNHNVMYWYQQKSSQAPKLLFHYYDKDFNNEADTPDNFQSRRPNTSFCFLDIRSPGLGDTAMYLCATTGSANTGELFFGEGSRLTVL.

V is TRBV25-1 and J is TRBJ2-7; D possibly uses TRBD1 or TRBD2 (5 bases each). Germline CDR1 reads MGHDK; CDR2 reads SYGVNS. V gave up 1 base and J gave up 0 bases, with 10 bases separating them. The CDR3 covers 15 residues. The CDR3 sequence: CASSESGALSYEQYF. Written as DNA, the CDR3 is TGTGCCAGCAGTGAATCCGGGGCCCTCTCCTACGAGCAGTACTTC.

This clonotype was seen a few times. The genes are TRBV9 and TRBJ2-1, with a possible D match to TRBD2 (5 bases). CDR3 length: 16 amino acids. Germline loops: CDR1 SGDLS, CDR2 YYNGEE. V lost 0 bases and J lost 0, with 10 bases in between. The CDR3 sequence: CASSVGGQLSYNEQFF. CDR3 coding DNA: TGTGCCAGCAGCGTAGGCGGGCAGCTCTCCTACAATGAGCAGTTCTTC.

J is TRBJ2-3 and V is TRBV9; D not certain. Germline CDR1 and CDR2: SGDLS and YYNGEE. Trimming stripped 3 bases from V and 2 bases from J, with 4 bases between. This CDR3 comprises 12 residues. CDR3 protein: CASSGYTDTQYF. Written as DNA, the CDR3 is TGTGCCAGCAGCGGGTACACAGATACGCAGTATTTT.

V and J are TRBV5-1 and TRBJ2-6, with 7 bases matching TRBD2. Looked up from germline, CDR1 is SGHRS and CDR2 is YFSETQ. This CDR3 is built from 18 residues. V shed 1 base and J 0 bases; nucleotides not matched to a gene: 7. This chain's CDR3 is CASSLLAGEVSGANVLTF. The CDR3 DNA sequence: TGCGCCAGCAGCTTGTTGGCGGGAGAGGTCTCTGGGGCCAACGTCCTGACTTTC.

This chain links TRBV28 with TRBJ1-5; no firm D call. The germline V gene has CDR1 MDHEN and CDR2 SYDVKM. This CDR3 spans 12 amino acids. Trimming shortened V by 7 bases and J by 2 bases, and 6 bases separated the two germline ends. Written as DNA, the CDR3 is TGTGCCAGCATTCGCGGCAATCAGCCCCAGCATTTT. This sequence encodes CASIRGNQPQHF.

The table lists this clonotype with many counts. The gene calls are TRBV5-5 and TRBJ2-7, with D uncertain. V was clipped by 1 base and J by 3 bases, with 5 bases between them. CDR1 is SGHKS and CDR2 is YYEKEE in the germline V gene (reference sequence). This CDR3 has 12 residues. As DNA, the CDR3 is TGTGCCAGCAGCTTGTCCCTCTACGAGCAGTACTTC. It translates to CASSLSLYEQYF.